Listed below are T cell receptor beta chains from one sample, sequenced in a study of human T cells and chemical hapten exposure. TCRdb independently ran MiXCR on the RACE reads; one entry per CDR3 protein. The sample yields just over 95,000 distinct CDR3 sequences, around 25% seen once. The sample in question was whole blood, obtained in connection with sensitization to the hapten diphenylcyclopropenone (DPC). These receptors were taken from a man aged 40-50 years with alopecia areata. Some clones in this sample may be carry-over from other donors' samples. Each CDR3 is given with its conserved first and last residue. The D gene is left open where the match is weak. Where a row states a size, it is once, few, many or the class of an expanded clone; other rows omit it.

j_call	clone_size	d_call	v_call	cdr3_aa	cdr3_nt
TRBJ2-7	few	.	TRBV28	CATEGTTDYEQYF	TGTGCCACTGAGGGTACTACAGACTACGAGCAGTACTTC
TRBJ2-1	.	TRBD2	TRBV20-1	CSARDSGRGSNEQFF	TGCAGTGCTAGAGATAGCGGGAGAGGTTCCAATGAGCAGTTCTTC
TRBJ2-7	few	TRBD1	TRBV29-1	CSVDQGTGSYEQYF	TGCAGCGTGGACCAGGGGACAGGGAGCTACGAGCAGTACTTC
TRBJ2-3	.	.	TRBV20-1	CSASSGENPTDTQYF	TGCAGTGCTAGTTCAGGGGAAAACCCCACAGATACGCAGTATTTT
TRBJ2-3	.	TRBD2	TRBV20-1	CSARESSGRTDTQYF	TGCAGTGCTAGAGAGTCTAGCGGGAGGACAGATACGCAGTATTTT
TRBJ2-7	few	.	TRBV6-1	CASSVHSYEQYF	TGTGCCAGCAGTGTCCACTCCTACGAGCAGTACTTC
TRBJ2-3	.	.	TRBV20-1	CSASRDTQYF	TGCAGTGCTTCGCGAGATACGCAGTATTTT
TRBJ2-3	few	.	TRBV6-1	CASLRDTDTQYF	TGTGCCAGCTTGCGGGACACAGATACGCAGTATTTT
TRBJ2-7	few	.	TRBV7-2	CASSPLGRSYEQYF	TGTGCCAGCAGCCCCCTAGGCCGCTCATACGAGCAGTACTTC
TRBJ2-5	.	TRBD2	TRBV6-5	CASSYVSGRAGETQYF	TGTGCCAGCAGTTACGTTAGCGGGAGGGCCGGAGAGACCCAGTACTTC
TRBJ2-2	.	.	TRBV2	CASRGIGTGELFF	TGTGCCAGCAGGGGTATTGGGACCGGGGAGCTGTTTTTT
TRBJ1-2	.	TRBD1	TRBV5-1	CASSLEGTVYGYTF	TGCGCCAGCAGCTTGGAAGGGACAGTCTATGGCTACACCTTC
TRBJ2-2	.	.	TRBV6-2/TRBV6-3	CASSYPSVNTGELFF	TGTGCCAGCAGTTACCCTAGCGTGAACACCGGGGAGCTGTTTTTT